These T cell receptor beta chains were read from a single sample in a study of response to subunit inactivated influenza vaccine. Via MiXCR, TCRdb re-called the RT-PCR reads, giving one row per CDR3 protein. The repertoire includes about 480,000 distinct CDR3 sequences, around 25% of them detected once, and about 1.9% sits in the top ten. The sequences come from CD4+ T cells sorted from PBMCs, collected roughly 5 days after vaccination. Every receptor here comes from a man aged 50-60 years who received an inactivated influenza vaccine. Both conserved end residues are part of each CDR3. Each record gives: J gene, clone size, D gene, V gene, CDR3 protein. A D gene is named only where the DNA matches it firmly. A clone size is listed for some rows: how often the clone was seen (once, few, many), or a class if it is expanded.

>TRBJ2-7|many|TRBD2|TRBV12-3/TRBV12-4
CASSSGGNNPYEQYF
>TRBJ2-7|few|TRBD2|TRBV7-2
CASSPLRESYEQYF
>TRBJ2-2|many|.|TRBV5-1
CASSTGWDAGELFF
>TRBJ2-7|.|.|TRBV6-2/TRBV6-3
CASSYVGDYEQYF
>TRBJ2-5|.|.|TRBV5-1
CASSTGRMAETQYF
>TRBJ2-7|few|.|TRBV18
CASSPGISYEQYF
>TRBJ2-1|few|.|TRBV2
CASKDNNNEQFF
>TRBJ2-1|.|TRBD1|TRBV7-9
CASRSGTGINEQFF
>TRBJ1-1|.|TRBD1|TRBV12-3/TRBV12-4
CASRGTGGAGTEAFF
>TRBJ2-2|.|TRBD1|TRBV20-1
CSARDRGGTGELFF
>TRBJ2-6|.|TRBD1|TRBV12-3/TRBV12-4
CAISTGSGANVLTF
>TRBJ2-5|.|.|TRBV5-4
CASSLWTGSRREGQETQYF
>TRBJ2-5|few|TRBD1|TRBV7-9
CASSWTGTQETQYF
>TRBJ2-1|many|TRBD2|TRBV7-2
CASSSRRGRAYNEQFF
>TRBJ2-3|.|.|TRBV7-9
CASSPGGTSTDTQYF
>TRBJ2-1|.|TRBD2|TRBV5-1
CASSLSAGSGGGGTYNEQFF
>TRBJ2-1|few|TRBD2|TRBV4-2
CASSQNLAGESNEQFF
>TRBJ2-1|few|TRBD1|TRBV20-1
CSARKRDRSYNEQFF
>TRBJ2-4|.|.|TRBV11-2
CASSPPRVRSIQYF
>TRBJ2-1|.|TRBD1|TRBV4-3
CASSQDHRGRNEQFF
>TRBJ2-1|.|TRBD2|TRBV11-2
CASSLSGGASSGQFF
>TRBJ2-4|.|.|TRBV20-1
CSASQVAKNIQYF
>TRBJ2-1|few|TRBD2|TRBV4-2
CASSRELAGANNEQFF
>TRBJ2-4|.|TRBD1|TRBV28
CASSPPGQGTKNIQYF
>TRBJ2-3|.|TRBD2|TRBV25-1
CASSGGRGTSGGEAQYF
>TRBJ1-2|few|TRBD1|TRBV28
CASRGRGHDGYTF
>TRBJ2-1|.|TRBD2|TRBV28
CASLAGAVANEQFF
>TRBJ2-5|few|.|TRBV24-1
CATSDQGRPQYF
>TRBJ2-1|.|.|TRBV6-2/TRBV6-3
CASSYGRPKRSYNEQFF
>TRBJ2-1|.|.|TRBV20-1
CSATTGTPSSYNEQFF
>TRBJ2-1|.|TRBD2|TRBV7-2
CASSQLAGGFYNEQFF
>TRBJ1-5|.|TRBD1|TRBV6-2/TRBV6-3
CASSRGQGANQPQHF
>TRBJ1-5|.|TRBD1|TRBV7-9
CASSSGQGAKEPQHF
>TRBJ2-7|few|TRBD2|TRBV7-2
CASMISAGSSYEQYF
>TRBJ1-1|.|.|TRBV9
CASSREPGSGEAFF
>TRBJ2-5|few|.|TRBV6-2/TRBV6-3
CASSYALETQYF
>TRBJ2-7|.|.|TRBV5-5
CASSAAGRDYEQYF